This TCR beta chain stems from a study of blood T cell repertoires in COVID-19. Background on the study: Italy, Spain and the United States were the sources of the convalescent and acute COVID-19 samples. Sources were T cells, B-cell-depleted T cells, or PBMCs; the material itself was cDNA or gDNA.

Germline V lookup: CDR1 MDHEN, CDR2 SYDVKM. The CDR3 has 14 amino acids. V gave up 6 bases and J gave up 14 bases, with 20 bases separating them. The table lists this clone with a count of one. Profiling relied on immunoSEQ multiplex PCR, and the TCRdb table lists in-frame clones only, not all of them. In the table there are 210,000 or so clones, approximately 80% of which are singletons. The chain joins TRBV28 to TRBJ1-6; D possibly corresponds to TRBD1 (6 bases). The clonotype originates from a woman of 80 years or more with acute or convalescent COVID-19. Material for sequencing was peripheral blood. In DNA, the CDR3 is TGTGCCAGCAGGGCCGCAGGGGATACTCCGGCCCTCCACTTT. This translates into CASRAAGDTPALHF.